The rows below give T cell receptor beta chains drawn from one sample of a study of glioma-infiltrating T cells after dendritic cell vaccination. Produced via immunoSEQ multiplex PCR; TCRdb's table is partial and in-frame only. This sample has 93,000 or so clones, with roughly 79% found just once. The specimen comprised blood, sampled before dendritic cell vaccination. These receptors came from a human donor with glioblastoma. Each CDR3 is given with its conserved first and last residue. Expanded clones are given a class, and other clones once, few, many or no size at all.

>TRBV4-1|TRBJ1-1|15|once
CASSLWRGTNTEAFF
>TRBV9|TRBJ2-1|14|NA
CASSVQGADNEQFF
>TRBV2|TRBJ1-1|15|once
CASSEDLTGFTEAFF
>TRBV7-9|TRBJ2-7|13|NA
CASSLARGPEQYF
>TRBV5-1|TRBJ2-3|15|once
CASTFRGGSTDTQYF
>TRBV6-1|TRBJ1-3|15|few
CASSQTRYSGNTIYF
>TRBV5-4|TRBJ1-1|17|NA
CASSMGQGLFRNTEAFF
>TRBV18|TRBJ2-2|15|NA
CASSPRLASNGELFF
>TRBV5-1|TRBJ2-3|13|NA
CASSLAGADTQYF
>TRBV7-3|TRBJ2-3|15|NA
CASSPGDYLGDTQYF
>TRBV6-5|TRBJ1-2|14|once
CASSYSTGIGGYTF
>TRBV30|TRBJ1-5|13|NA
CAWRGPGGQPQHF
>TRBV6-5|TRBJ2-1|11|NA
CASSSRNEQFF
>TRBV6-5|TRBJ2-1|15|NA
CASSSPGQGVYEQFF
>TRBV7-3|TRBJ1-2|16|NA
CASSAEGARSDYGYTF
>TRBV15|TRBJ1-4|17|NA
CATSRDLFRDRAEKLFF
>TRBV6-6|TRBJ2-7|15|NA
CASSHIRDRVYEQYF
>TRBV7-3|TRBJ2-4|16|NA
CASSLSGDRGKNIQYF
>TRBV7-2|TRBJ2-1|15|NA
CASSYPGHSYNEQFF
>TRBV7-9|TRBJ1-2|14|NA
CASNSGTGVLGYTF
>TRBV19|TRBJ1-2|20|NA
CASSITPRQALTMAGYGYTF
>TRBV7-9|TRBJ2-4|16|NA
CASSQLQGARKNIQYF
>TRBV5-4|TRBJ1-2|14|few
CASSPGQVSYGYTF
>TRBV10-3|TRBJ2-3|17|NA
CAISDLTSGGSTDTQYF
>TRBV5-1|TRBJ2-1|15|once
CASMVRDSGFNEQFF
>TRBV2|TRBJ2-1|15|NA
CASMGWQGGDNEQFF
>TRBV30|TRBJ2-2|15|NA
CAWSVFSGGTGELFF
>TRBV12-5|TRBJ1-5|14|NA
CASGLVPEGQPQHF
>TRBV27|TRBJ1-5|15|NA
CASSLEGGFNQPQHF
>TRBV5-6|TRBJ1-2|12|NA
CASSPGRYGYTF